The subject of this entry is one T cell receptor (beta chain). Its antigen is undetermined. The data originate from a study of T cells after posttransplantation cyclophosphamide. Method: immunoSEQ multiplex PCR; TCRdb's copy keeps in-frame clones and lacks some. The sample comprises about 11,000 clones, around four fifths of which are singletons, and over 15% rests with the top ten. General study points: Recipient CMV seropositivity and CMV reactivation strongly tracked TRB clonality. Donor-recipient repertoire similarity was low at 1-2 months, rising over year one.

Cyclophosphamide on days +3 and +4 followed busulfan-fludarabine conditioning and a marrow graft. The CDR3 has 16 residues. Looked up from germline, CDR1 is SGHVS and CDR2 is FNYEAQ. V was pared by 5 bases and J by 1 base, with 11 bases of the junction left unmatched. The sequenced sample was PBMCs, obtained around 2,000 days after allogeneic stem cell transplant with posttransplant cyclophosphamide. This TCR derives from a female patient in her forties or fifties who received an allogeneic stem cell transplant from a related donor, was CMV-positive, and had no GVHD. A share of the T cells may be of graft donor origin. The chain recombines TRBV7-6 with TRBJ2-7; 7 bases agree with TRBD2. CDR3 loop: CASSLLGGSGSYEQYF. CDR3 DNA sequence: TGTGCCAGCAGCCTATTAGGCGGGAGTGGATCCTACGAGCAGTACTTC.